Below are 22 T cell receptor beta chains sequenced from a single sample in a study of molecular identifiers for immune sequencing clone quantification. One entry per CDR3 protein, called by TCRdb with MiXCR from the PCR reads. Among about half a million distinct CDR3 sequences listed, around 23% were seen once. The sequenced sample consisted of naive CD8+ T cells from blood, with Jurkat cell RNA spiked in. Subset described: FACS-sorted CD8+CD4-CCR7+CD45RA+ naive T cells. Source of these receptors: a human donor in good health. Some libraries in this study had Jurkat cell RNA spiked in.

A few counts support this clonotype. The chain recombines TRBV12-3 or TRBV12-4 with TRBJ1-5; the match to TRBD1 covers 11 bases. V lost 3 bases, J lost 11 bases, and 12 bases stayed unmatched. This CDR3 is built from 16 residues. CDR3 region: CASSFTGQGTGGAQHF. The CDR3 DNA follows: TGTGCCAGCAGTTTTACAGGACAGGGGACAGGGGGGGCCCAGCATTTT.

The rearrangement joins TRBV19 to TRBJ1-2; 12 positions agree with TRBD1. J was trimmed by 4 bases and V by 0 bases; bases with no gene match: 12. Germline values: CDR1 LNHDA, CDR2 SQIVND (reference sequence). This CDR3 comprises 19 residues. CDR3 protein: CASSIERTSGQGASYGYTF. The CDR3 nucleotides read TGTGCCAGTAGTATAGAAAGGACTTCGGGACAGGGGGCTTCCTATGGCTACACCTTC.

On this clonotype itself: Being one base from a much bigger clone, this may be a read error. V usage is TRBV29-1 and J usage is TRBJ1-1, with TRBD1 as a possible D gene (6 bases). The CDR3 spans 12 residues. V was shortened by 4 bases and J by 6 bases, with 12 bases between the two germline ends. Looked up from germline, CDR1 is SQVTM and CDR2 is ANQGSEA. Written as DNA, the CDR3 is TGCAGCGTTGTTCAGGGGTCTGCTGAAGCTTTCTTT. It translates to CSVVQGSAEAFF.

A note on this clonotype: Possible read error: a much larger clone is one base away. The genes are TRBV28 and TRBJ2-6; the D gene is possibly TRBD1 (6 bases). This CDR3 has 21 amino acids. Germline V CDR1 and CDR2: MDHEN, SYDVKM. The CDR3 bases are TGTGCCAGCAGTTCCCCCAGGGGATTTGAGGCTCCAAACTCTGGGGCCAACGTCCAGACTTTC. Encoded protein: CASSSPRGFEAPNSGANVQTF.

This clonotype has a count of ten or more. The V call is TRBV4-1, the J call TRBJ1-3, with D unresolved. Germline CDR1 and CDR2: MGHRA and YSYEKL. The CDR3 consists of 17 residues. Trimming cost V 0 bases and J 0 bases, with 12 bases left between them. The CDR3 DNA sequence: TGCGCCAGCAGCCAAGAGGGGTTACCTATCTCTGGAAACACCATATATTTT. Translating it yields CASSQEGLPISGNTIYF.

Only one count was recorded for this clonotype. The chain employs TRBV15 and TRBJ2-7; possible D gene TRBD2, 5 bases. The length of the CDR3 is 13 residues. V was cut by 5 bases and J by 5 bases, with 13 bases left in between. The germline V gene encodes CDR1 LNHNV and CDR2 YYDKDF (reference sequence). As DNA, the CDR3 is TGTGCCACCAGCGACACGGGGATCCACGAGCAGTACTTC. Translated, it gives CATSDTGIHEQYF.

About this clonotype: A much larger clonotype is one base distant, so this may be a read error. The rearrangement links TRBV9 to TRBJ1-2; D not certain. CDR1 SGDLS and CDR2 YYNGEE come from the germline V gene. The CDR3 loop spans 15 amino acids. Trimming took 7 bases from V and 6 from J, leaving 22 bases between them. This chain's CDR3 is CASADTRESADGYTF. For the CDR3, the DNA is TGTGCCAGCGCTGATACGCGGGAAAGCGCCGATGGCTACACCTTC.

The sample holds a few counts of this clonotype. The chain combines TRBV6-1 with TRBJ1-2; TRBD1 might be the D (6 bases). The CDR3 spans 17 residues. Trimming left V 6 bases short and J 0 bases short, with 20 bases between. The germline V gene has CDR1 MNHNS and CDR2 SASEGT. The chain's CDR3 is CASRDTRWGAANYGYTF. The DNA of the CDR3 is TGTGCCAGCAGGGATACTCGTTGGGGGGCGGCTAACTATGGCTACACCTTC.

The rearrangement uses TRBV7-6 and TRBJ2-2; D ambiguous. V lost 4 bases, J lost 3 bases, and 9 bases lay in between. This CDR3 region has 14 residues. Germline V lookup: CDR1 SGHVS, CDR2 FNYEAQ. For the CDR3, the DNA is TGTGCCAGCAGCTCAGCCTGGGACACCGGGGAGCTGTTTTTT. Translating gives CASSSAWDTGELFF.

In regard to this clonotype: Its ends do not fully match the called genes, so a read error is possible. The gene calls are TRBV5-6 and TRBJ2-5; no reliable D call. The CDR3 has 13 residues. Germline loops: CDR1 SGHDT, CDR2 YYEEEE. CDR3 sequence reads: CASSSTSGETRYF. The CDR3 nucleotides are TGTGCCAGCAGCTCTACAAGTGGAGAGACCCGGTACTTC.

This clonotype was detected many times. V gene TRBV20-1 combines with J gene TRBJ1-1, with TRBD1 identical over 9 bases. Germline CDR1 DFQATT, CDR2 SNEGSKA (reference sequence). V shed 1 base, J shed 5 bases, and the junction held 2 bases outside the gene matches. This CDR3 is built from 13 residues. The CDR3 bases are TGCAGTGCTAGAGGGGACAGGGAAACTGAAGCTTTCTTT. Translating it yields CSARGDRETEAFF.

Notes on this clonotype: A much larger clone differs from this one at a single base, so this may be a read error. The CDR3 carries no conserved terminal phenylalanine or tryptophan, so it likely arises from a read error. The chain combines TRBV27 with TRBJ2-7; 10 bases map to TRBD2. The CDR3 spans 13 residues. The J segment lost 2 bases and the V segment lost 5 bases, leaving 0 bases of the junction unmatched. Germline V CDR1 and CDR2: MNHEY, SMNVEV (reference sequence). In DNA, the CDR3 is TGTGCCAGCAGTACTAGCGGGGCCTACGAGCAGTACCTC. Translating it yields CASSTSGAYEQYL.

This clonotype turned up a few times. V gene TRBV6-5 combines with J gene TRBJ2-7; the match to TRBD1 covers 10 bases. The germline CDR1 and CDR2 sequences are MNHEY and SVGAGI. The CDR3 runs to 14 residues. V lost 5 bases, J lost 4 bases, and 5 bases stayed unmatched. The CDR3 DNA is TGTGCCAGCAGTGAGGGACAGGGGTTGTACGAGCAGTACTTC. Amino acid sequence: CASSEGQGLYEQYF.

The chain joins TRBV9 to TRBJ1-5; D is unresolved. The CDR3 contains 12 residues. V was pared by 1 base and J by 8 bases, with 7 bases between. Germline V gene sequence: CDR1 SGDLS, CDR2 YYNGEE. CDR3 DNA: TGTGCCAGCAGCGTACGGAAGGAGCCCCAGCATTTT. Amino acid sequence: CASSVRKEPQHF.

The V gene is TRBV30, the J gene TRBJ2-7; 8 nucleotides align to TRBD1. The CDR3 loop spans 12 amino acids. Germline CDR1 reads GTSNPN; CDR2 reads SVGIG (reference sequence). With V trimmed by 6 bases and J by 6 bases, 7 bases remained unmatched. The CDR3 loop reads CACYGQGIEQYF. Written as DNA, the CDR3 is TGTGCCTGTTACGGACAGGGCATCGAGCAGTACTTC.

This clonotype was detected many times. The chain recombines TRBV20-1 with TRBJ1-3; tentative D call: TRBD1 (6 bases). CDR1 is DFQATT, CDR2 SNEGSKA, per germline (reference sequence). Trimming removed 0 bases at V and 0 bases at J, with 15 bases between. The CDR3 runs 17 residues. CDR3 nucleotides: TGCAGTGCTAGAGACCCGGACAGCCGCTTCTCTGGAAACACCATATATTTT. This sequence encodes CSARDPDSRFSGNTIYF.

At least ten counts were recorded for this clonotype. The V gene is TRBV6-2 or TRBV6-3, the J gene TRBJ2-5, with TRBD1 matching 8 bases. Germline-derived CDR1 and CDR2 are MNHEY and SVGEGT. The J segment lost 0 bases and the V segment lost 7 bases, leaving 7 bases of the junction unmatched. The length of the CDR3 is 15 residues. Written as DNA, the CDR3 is TGTGCCAGCAACACGGACAGGGCGTACCAAGAGACCCAGTACTTC. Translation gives CASNTDRAYQETQYF.

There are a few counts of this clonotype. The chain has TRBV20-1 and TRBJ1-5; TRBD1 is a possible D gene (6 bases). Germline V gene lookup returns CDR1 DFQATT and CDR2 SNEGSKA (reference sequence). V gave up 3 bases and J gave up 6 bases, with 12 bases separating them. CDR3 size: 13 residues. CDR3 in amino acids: CSASTGRFQPQHF. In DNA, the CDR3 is TGCAGTGCTAGTACAGGGAGATTTCAGCCCCAGCATTTT.

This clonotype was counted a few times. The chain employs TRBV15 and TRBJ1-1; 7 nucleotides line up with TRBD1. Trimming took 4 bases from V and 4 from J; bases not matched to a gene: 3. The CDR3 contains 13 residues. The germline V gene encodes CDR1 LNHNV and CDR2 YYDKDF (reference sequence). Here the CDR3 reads CATSTRTGTEAFF. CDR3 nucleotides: TGTGCCACCAGCACCCGGACAGGCACTGAAGCTTTCTTT.

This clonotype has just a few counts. CDR3 nucleotides: TGTGCCAGCAGTTACGACCGGGACTTTTTCGCCGAGCAGTACTTC. It yields the protein CASSYDRDFFAEQYF. The chain links TRBV6-2 or TRBV6-3 to TRBJ2-7; weak D call: TRBD2 (6 bases). Trimming took off 2 bases at V and 6 bases at J, with 17 bases between the two ends. The CDR3 is made up of 15 amino acids. CDR1 is MNHEY and CDR2 is SVGEGT in the germline V gene.

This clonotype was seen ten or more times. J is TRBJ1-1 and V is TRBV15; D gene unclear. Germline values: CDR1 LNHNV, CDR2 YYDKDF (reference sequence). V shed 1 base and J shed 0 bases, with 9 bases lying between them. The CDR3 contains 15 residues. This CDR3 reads CATSRAGSLNTEAFF. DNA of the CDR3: TGTGCCACCAGCAGAGCGGGTTCGTTGAACACTGAAGCTTTCTTT. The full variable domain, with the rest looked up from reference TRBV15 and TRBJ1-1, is DAMVIQNPRYQVTQFGKPVTLSCSQTLNHNVMYWYQQKSSQAPKLLFHYYDKDFNNEADTPDNFQSRRPNTSFCFLDIRSPGLGDTAMYLCATSRAGSLNTEAFFGQGTRLTVV.

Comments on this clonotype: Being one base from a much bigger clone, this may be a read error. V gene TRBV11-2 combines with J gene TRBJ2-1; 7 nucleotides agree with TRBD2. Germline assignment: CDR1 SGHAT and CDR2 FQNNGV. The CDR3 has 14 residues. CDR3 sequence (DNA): TGTGCCAGCAGCCCCGGGACTAACTACAATGCGCAGTTCTTC. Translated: CASSPGTNYNAQFF. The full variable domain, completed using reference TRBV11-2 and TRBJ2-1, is EAGVAQSPRYKIIEKRQSVAFWCNPISGHATLYWYQQILGQGPKLLIQFQNNGVVDDSQLPKDRFSAERLKGVDSTLKIQPAKLEDSAVYLCASSPGTNYNAQFFGPGTRLTVL.